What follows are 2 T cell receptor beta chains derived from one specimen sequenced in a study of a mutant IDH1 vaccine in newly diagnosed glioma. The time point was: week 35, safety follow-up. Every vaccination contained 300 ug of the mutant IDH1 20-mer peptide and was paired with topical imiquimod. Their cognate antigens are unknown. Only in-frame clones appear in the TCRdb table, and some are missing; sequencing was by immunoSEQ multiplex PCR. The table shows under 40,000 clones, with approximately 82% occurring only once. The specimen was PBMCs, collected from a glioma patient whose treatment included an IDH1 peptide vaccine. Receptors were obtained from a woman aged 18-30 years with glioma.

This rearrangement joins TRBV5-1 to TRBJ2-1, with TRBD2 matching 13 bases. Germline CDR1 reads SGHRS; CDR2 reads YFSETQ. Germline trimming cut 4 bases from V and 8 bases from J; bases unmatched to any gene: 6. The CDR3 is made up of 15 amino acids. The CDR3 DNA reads TGCGCCAGCAGCCTTGGACTAGCGGGAGAGGATGAGCAGTTCTTC. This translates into CASSLGLAGEDEQFF.

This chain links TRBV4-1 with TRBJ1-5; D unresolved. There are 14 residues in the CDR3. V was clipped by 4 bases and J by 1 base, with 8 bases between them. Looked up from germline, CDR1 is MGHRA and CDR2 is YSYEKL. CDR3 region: CASSREISNQPQHF. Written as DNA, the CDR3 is TGCGCCAGCAGCCGGGAGATCAGCAATCAGCCCCAGCATTTT.